This T cell receptor (beta chain) is drawn from a study of shared clonotypes between healthy human individuals (dated by TCRdb to 2019 to 2021). Background for the entire study: The cohort comprised a couple of women and a few men aged 18 to 49 years. For each donor, CD4 naive and CD4 memory were each run on three plates, CD8 naive on two plates, and CD8 memory on one plate. Blood TCR repertoires of roughly 5 healthy adults were deeply sequenced to estimate repertoire size and the extent of clonotype sharing between individuals. Libraries were prepared and TCR repertoires were sequenced by different laboratories using diverse techniques, in order to increase sequencing depth and limit assay-specific biases. Between about 0.8 and 9 billion PBMCs per donor were obtained by leukapheresis. Results and caveats for the whole study, not just this receptor: Pairwise subsampling indicated that sequencing depth was expected to affect the degree of clonotype sharing among donors. Compared with non-shared clonotypes, clonotypes shared by all four sorted-subset donors had higher generation probabilities. The genetic and exposure-history diversity represented was limited by the small number of donors. Incomplete sequencing was indicated by rarefaction of sorted-subset datasets, despite the large sequencing depth. Sharing across four donors was observed for approximately 5% of naive CD4, under 4% of naive CD8, around 2.5% of memory CD4, and about 0.4% of memory CD8 clonotypes. Sampling was restricted to blood, and TCR repertoires in tissues likely differ from the TCR repertoires found in blood. Estimated clonotype richness was generally larger for naive than for memory subsets.

Healthy HIV-negative adults with no recently reported acute infections or vaccinations were included as donors. All donors were Caucasian adults living in Nashville, Tennessee, USA. CD4+ T cells were enriched by magnetic negative selection, after which naive cells were positively selected on CD45RA and the negative fraction was taken as the memory subset. Blood was obtained by leukapheresis, after which PBMCs were separated by Ficoll-Histopaque density gradient centrifugation and cryopreserved in liquid nitrogen vapor phase. Analytical flow cytometry was used to check the purity and quantity of every magnetically sorted T cell population. From each sorted fraction, genomic DNA was isolated and quantified by UV absorbance on a Nanodrop 2000c. This clone showed up just once. It has no known antigen specificity. No base quality values were provided; no much bigger clone lies one nucleotide off. This sample includes further DNA sequences coding for the same CDR3.

Using the deep immunoSEQ assay, TCR CDR3 regions were amplified from genomic DNA by multiplex PCR. Extracted genomic DNA from each cell subset was spread evenly across all wells of several immunoSEQ 96-well plates, with each plate serving as a replicate. Each replicate PCR for sorted subsets received roughly 0.2 ug genomic DNA, equal to tens of thousands of T cell genomes. Purified libraries were quantified with a Qubit 3.0 fluorometer, sized on a Bioanalyzer 2100, and re-quantified with the KAPA Library Quantification kit. Every immunoSEQ 96-well plate was sequenced on a dedicated single-read 150-cycle Illumina NextSeq 550 flow cell. The paper's data handling went like this. Because the immunoSEQ output included only junctional sequences and no quality scores, the filtering could not be the same as the filtering used for full-length reads. To assign V/J genes and CDR3, sequences were annotated against IMGT germline references using PyIR, a Python wrapper for IgBLAST v1.9. Any read was removed if the V/J assignment was weak (E-value above 1e-6), the CDR3 was missing, or the read contained stop codons, out-of-frame junctions, or ambiguous translated residues. V3J clonotypes were defined as sequences sharing the same inferred V gene, J gene, and CDR3 amino acid sequence. Percentage overlap between repertoires was calculated by dividing the number of shared unique clonotypes by the size of the smaller repertoire. Richness of each repertoire was evaluated using RTK rarefaction, the Chao1 estimator, and Recon v2.1 estimates of unobserved clonotypes. Generation probabilities were computed with OLGA for all TCRbeta clonotypes obtained by the gDNA method from a few donors. TCRdb mirrors the immuneACCESS table, restricted to in-frame sequences. Some clones are absent from its copies; in checked studies, under half trace to an unresolved V gene, and the reason for the others is unknown. V, J and clone size are taken as reported in that table, and D and trimming were inferred from the DNA itself. This sample holds around 2.1 million clones; 90% to 97% were observed only once. Roughly 0.13% of the sample is taken by the ten largest.

V is cut by 3 bases and J by 5 bases, and the space between the germline ends is 4 bases. From the cysteine through the phenylalanine, the CDR3 covers 11 amino acids. The sequence is cut down to CDR3 DNA, 33 bases in frame from base 1. From the germline V gene, CDR1 is MNHNS and CDR2 is SASEGT. This receptor was obtained from a man younger than 35 in good health. Sequencing was performed on naive CD4+ T cells sorted from blood. This sample's cell subset or site label indicates: CD45RA+ positively selected. This receptor chain uses TRBV6-1 and TRBJ2-5; the D gene is unclear. The CDR3 here reads CASSERETQYF. The bases are TGTGCCAGCAGTGAGAGGGAGACCCAGTACTTC.